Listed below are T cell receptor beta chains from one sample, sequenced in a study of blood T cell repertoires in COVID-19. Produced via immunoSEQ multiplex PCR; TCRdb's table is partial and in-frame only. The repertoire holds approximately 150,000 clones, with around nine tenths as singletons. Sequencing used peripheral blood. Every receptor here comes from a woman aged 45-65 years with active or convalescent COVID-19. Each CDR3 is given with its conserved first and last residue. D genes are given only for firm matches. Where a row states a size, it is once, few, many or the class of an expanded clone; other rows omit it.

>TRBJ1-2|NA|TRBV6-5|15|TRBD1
TGTGCCAGCAGTTACCGACAGGGTACGGGTTATGGCTACACCTTC
CASSYRQGTGYGYTF
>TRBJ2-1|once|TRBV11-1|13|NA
TGTGCCAGCAGCTCCGGACAACGAAATGAGCAGTTCTTC
CASSSGQRNEQFF
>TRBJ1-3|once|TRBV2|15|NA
TGTGCCAGCTCCGCAGGGTTTGCCTCTGGAAACACCATATATTTT
CASSAGFASGNTIYF
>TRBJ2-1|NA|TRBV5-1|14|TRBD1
TGCGCCAGCAGCCAGGGACAGGGGGGGAATGAGCAGTTCTTC
CASSQGQGGNEQFF
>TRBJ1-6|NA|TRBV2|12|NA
TGTGCCAGCAGTCCTAGTAATTCACCCCTCCACTTT
CASSPSNSPLHF
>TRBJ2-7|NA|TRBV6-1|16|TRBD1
TGTGCCAGCAGTGATATCACCGGGACAGCCTCCTACGAGCAGTACTTC
CASSDITGTASYEQYF
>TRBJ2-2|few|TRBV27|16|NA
TGTGCCAGCAGTTTATTTGGGGGCACGAACACCGGGGAGCTGTTTTTT
CASSLFGGTNTGELFF
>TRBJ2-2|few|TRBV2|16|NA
TGTGCCAGCAGCCCCCTCACCACAATCTACACCGGGGAGCTGTTTTTT
CASSPLTTIYTGELFF
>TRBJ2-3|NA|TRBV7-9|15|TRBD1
TGTGCCAGCAGCTGGACAGGGAGCCTCACAGATACGCAGTATTTT
CASSWTGSLTDTQYF
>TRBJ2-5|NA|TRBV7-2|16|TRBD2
TGTGCCAGCAGCTTAAAAGAGCGGGACCTGCGTGAGACCCAGTACTTC
CASSLKERDLRETQYF
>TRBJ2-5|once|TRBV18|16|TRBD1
TGTGCCAGCTCACCACCTGGAGGACAGGGCTCATGGACCCAGTACTTC
CASSPPGGQGSWTQYF
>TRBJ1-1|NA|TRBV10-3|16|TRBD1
TGTGCCATCAAGGGGGACAGGGAGGGAAGGATAACTGAAGCTTTCTTT
CAIKGDREGRITEAFF
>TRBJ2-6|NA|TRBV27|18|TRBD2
TGTGCCAGCAGTTTACTAGCGGGAGCGGGCACTGGGGCCAACGTCCTGACTTTC
CASSLLAGAGTGANVLTF
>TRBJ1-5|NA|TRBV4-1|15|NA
TGCGCCAGCAGCCAAGAATTGGCAGACAATCAGCCCCAGCATTTT
CASSQELADNQPQHF
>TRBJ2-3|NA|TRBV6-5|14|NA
TGTGCCAGCAGTTACCAAAGCGGTGTAGATACGCAGTATTTT
CASSYQSGVDTQYF
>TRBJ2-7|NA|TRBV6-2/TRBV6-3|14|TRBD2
TGTGCCAGCAGCCCGGGACTAGCGGCCTACGAGCAGTACTTC
CASSPGLAAYEQYF
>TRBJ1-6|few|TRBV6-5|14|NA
TGTGCCAGCAGCGGGGGCTCCTATAATTCACCCCTCCACTTT
CASSGGSYNSPLHF
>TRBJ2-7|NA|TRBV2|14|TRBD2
TGTGCCAGCAGTGGGTTTAGCGGGTCCTACGAGCAGTACTTC
CASSGFSGSYEQYF
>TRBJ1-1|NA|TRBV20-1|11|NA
TGCAGTGCCCCCGGACAGCTGGAAGCTTTCTTT
CSAPGQLEAFF
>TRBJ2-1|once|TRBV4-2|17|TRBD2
TGTGCCAGCAGCCAAGCTGCCGCAGCGGGGGGCTCCAATGAGCAGTTCTTC
CASSQAAAAGGSNEQFF
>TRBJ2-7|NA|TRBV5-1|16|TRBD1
TGCGCCAGCAGCTTGGGTCCGGGACAGGGGGCCAACGAGCAGTACTTC
CASSLGPGQGANEQYF
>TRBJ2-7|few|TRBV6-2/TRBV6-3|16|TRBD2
TGTGCCAGCAGTTCCCGTAGCGGGAGGGGCTCCTACGAGCAGTACTTC
CASSSRSGRGSYEQYF